This TCR beta chain was captured in a study of T cells in Graves' hyperthyroidism and ophthalmopathy (dated by TCRdb to between 2017 and 2020). A note on the overall study: Peripheral blood was sampled at the time of initial diagnosis, prior to any treatment. To identify distinguishing TCR V-J signatures, a discovery cohort of 100 patients was used, comprising 40 to 45 with Graves' ophthalmopathy and around 60 with stable Graves' hyperthyroidism. Prospective prediction of ophthalmopathy was tested in an independent validation cohort consisting of 18 to 20 hyperthyroidism patients and 17 patients who later progressed to ophthalmopathy. The 95 to 100 discovery patients were randomly split 7:3 into training and test sets. In addition, the study compared T-cell repertoires in thyroid tissue and in blood from 6 or 7 Graves' hyperthyroidism patients. Following sampling, methimazole starting at 30 mg daily was given to hyperthyroidism patients, and high-dose intravenous methylprednisolone was given to ophthalmopathy patients. TCR Vbeta CDR3 sequencing of 135 peripheral blood samples (43 ophthalmopathy, about 80 hyperthyroidism and around 17 progressor patients) is reported in the paper.

CDR1 and CDR2 are drawn from the germline V gene: SNHLY, FYNNEI. The CDR3 measures 14 amino acids from cysteine to phenylalanine. Only CDR3 DNA is held: 42 bases, read in frame from base 1. As regards this clonotype: Its antigen is currently not known. It may be a read error: a sequence one base away is much more abundant.

Stable Graves' hyperthyroidism was defined as no progression to ophthalmopathy during 18 months of follow-up. Hyperthyroidism patients were aged 18 to 65 years and newly diagnosed, with disease duration of less than 2 months. Any patient with an uncontrolled infection, another autoimmune disease, pregnancy or lactation was excluded. Diagnoses were based on clinical symptoms, serum thyroxine and TRAb, thyroid ultrasound and orbital computed tomography. PBMCs were separated from 7.5 to 10 ml of fresh peripheral blood using Ficoll-Paque density gradient centrifugation. Trizol reagent was used to extract total RNA, and RNA quality was then checked on an Agilent 2100 Bioanalyzer. The full study reports these points: In validation, the model predicted progression to ophthalmopathy a median of roughly six months before onset, with about 64% sensitivity and just under 75% specificity. Ophthalmopathy was separated from stable hyperthyroidism by a 13 V-J signature model, with 85% to 90% sensitivity and about 81% specificity obtained in cross-validation and 80%/75% obtained in testing. Sample size was not statistically predetermined, and investigators were not blinded to group allocation. Most expanded thyroid clonotypes (frequency above 0.001) were also detected in blood, a finding suggesting that blood repertoires may reflect thyroid immune responses.

The TCR beta CDR3 regions were amplified from RNA transcripts. A first-round RT-PCR of the TCR CDR3 used the HTBI primer set with the Qiagen OneStep RT-PCR kit. Libraries were constructed in a second round of multiplex PCR, after which size selection and purification were carried out. Sequencing of the libraries was done on an Illumina HiSeq2000 using paired-end 100 bp reads. On the study's bioinformatics: SOAPnuke was used to process the raw data, throwing out any read that contained adapters or uncalled bases, had a mean Phred below 15, or lacked an exact constant-primer or identifier match. High-quality paired reads were merged with COPE v1.2.5, and unique nucleotide sequences were defined as clonotypes. Clonotypes were aligned to IMGT TRBV, TRBD and TRBJ reference segments using MiTCR v1.1. Only V-J combinations with frequency above 0.0001, covering 99% to 99.2% of repertoires, were analysed. The TCS score was defined as F50 (clonal expansion) divided by E x V (chaos), with BLOSUM62-based TCRdist calculated between CDR3 peptides within each V-J. Welch's t-statistics and random forest reduced 514 V-J features to roughly 13, which were used in a naive Bayes classifier (R e1071). The raw public reads went through TCRdb reprocessing: fastp at Q25, MiXCR clone calling, in-frame beta chains kept. Here each entry gathers all rows of one CDR3 protein and keeps the most common genes and DNA. For this entry, the V and J calls and clone size follow TCRdb and not the study's own pipeline. Recorded for this sample are 300,000 to 400,000 distinct CDR3 sequences; about 21% of them occurred a single time. Around 50% of the sample goes to the ten largest clones.

Sample: blood. The sequence links TRBV2 to TRBJ2-2; 8 middle bases align to TRBD1. This sequence was found in a woman in her fifties or sixties with Graves' hyperthyroidism. The CDR3 protein: CAGSSSTGAGELFF. The sequenced DNA is TGTGCCGGCAGCAGTTCGACAGGGGCAGGGGAGCTGTTTTTT.